These 29 T cell receptor beta chains came from one sample sequenced in a study of response to subunit inactivated influenza vaccine. TCRdb called the RT-PCR reads again in MiXCR, with one record for every CDR3 protein. The table lists 500,000 to 550,000 distinct CDR3 sequences, approximately 7.2% of them singletons, with about an eighth in the top ten. This material consisted of PBMCs from blood, taken approximately 25 months after vaccination. These receptors all come from a man aged 45 to 75 who received an inactivated influenza vaccine.

The chain links TRBV7-2 to TRBJ1-2; TRBD1 is a possible D gene (5 bases). V was clipped by 1 base and J by 3 bases, with 12 bases between them. This CDR3 has 15 residues. From germline, CDR1 is SGHTA and CDR2 FQGNSA. In DNA form, the CDR3 reads TGTGCCAGCAGCTTAGGGGAACAGGTATACTATGGCTACACCTTC. This codes for CASSLGEQVYYGYTF.

To note about this clonotype: A much larger clone sits a single nucleotide away, making a read error possible. This rearrangement joins TRBV12-3 or TRBV12-4 to TRBJ2-1; TRBD2 might be the D (6 bases). CDR3 length: 14 residues. As DNA, the CDR3 is TGTGCCAGCAGCCTAGCGAATTCCTACAAGGAGCAGTTCTTC. Translated, it gives CASSLANSYKEQFF.

This clonotype was recorded at least ten times. V gene TRBV3-1 combines with J gene TRBJ1-2; D unresolved. Germline-derived CDR1 and CDR2 are LGHDT and YNNKEL (reference sequence). This CDR3 comprises 13 residues. The V gene lost 5 bases and the J gene lost 5 bases, with 12 bases spanning the gap. This CDR3 reads CASSSRTRYGYTF. The CDR3 DNA sequence: TGTGCCAGCAGCTCCAGGACCCGATATGGCTACACCTTC.

Note on this clonotype: With a much larger clone just one base away, this may be a read error. The rearrangement joins TRBV12-3 or TRBV12-4 to TRBJ1-5, with D possibly TRBD1 on 6 matching bases. The CDR3 is 14 residues long. This chain's CDR3 is CARSPRTGNQPQHF. DNA for the CDR3: TGTGCCCGCAGTCCCCGGACAGGCAATCAGCCCCAGCATTTT.

There are many counts of this clonotype. This rearrangement joins TRBV30 to TRBJ2-2; D perhaps matches TRBD1 (6 bases). This CDR3 contains 17 residues. Trimming took off 2 bases at V and 1 base at J, with 17 bases between the two ends. Germline loops: CDR1 GTSNPN, CDR2 SVGIG (reference sequence). CDR3 bases: TGTGCCTGGAGTTCTCTTGGGGGCGCTGGGAACACCGGGGAGCTGTTTTTT. It yields the protein CAWSSLGGAGNTGELFF.

The rearrangement uses TRBV11-2 and TRBJ1-1; D unclear. Trimming took 2 bases from V and 2 from J, leaving 9 bases between them. CDR1 is SGHAT, CDR2 FQNNGV, per germline. The CDR3 consists of 14 residues. The chain's CDR3 is CASSLYSGNTEAFF. The CDR3 DNA sequence: TGTGCCAGCAGCTTATATTCCGGTAACACTGAAGCTTTCTTT.

This clonotype was seen at least ten times. V is TRBV6-1 and J is TRBJ2-3, with 8 bases aligning to TRBD1. V lost 10 bases to trimming and J lost 4 bases; unmatched junction nucleotides: 10. The CDR3 is 14 amino acids. CDR1 is MNHNS and CDR2 is SASEGT in the germline V gene. CDR3 nucleotides: TGTGCCACGCAACAGGGGGATATTGCAGATACGCAGTATTTT. Translating it yields CATQQGDIADTQYF.

This clonotype has a count of ten or more. J is TRBJ2-3 and V is TRBV12-3 or TRBV12-4, with D tentatively TRBD1 (6 bases). This CDR3 has 12 residues. V lost 4 bases to trimming and J lost 5 bases, with 7 bases between them. The CDR3 DNA is TGTGCCAGCAGTTCACAGGGAGATACGCAGTATTTT. Amino acid sequence: CASSSQGDTQYF.

J is TRBJ1-1 and V is TRBV25-1; no firm D call. Per the germline V gene, CDR1 is MGHDK and CDR2 is SYGVNS. The CDR3 contains 12 residues. Trimming stripped 2 bases from V and 11 bases from J, with 12 bases between. The CDR3 loop reads CASSEGTTRAFF. Here the CDR3 DNA reads TGTGCCAGCAGTGAAGGTACCACGCGGGCTTTCTTT.

This clonotype was seen ten or more times. The rearrangement links TRBV20-1 to TRBJ1-2; 7 positions agree with TRBD1. The V gene end was trimmed by 2 bases and the J gene end by 6 bases; junction bases not matched to a gene: 6. CDR1 is DFQATT and CDR2 is SNEGSKA in the germline V gene (reference sequence). The CDR3 loop spans 13 amino acids. The CDR3 loop is CSARNAQGNGYTF. The CDR3 DNA is TGCAGTGCTAGAAACGCACAGGGGAATGGCTACACCTTC.

The rearrangement links TRBV5-6 to TRBJ1-6; D gene uncertain. The germline V gene has CDR1 SGHDT and CDR2 YYEEEE. V lost 3 bases to trimming and J lost 8 bases, with 12 bases between them. This CDR3 has 14 amino acids. The CDR3 nucleotides read TGTGCCAGCAGCTACGAGCGTGGTGATTCACCCCTCCACTTT. Protein sequence: CASSYERGDSPLHF.

The table lists this clonotype with many counts. This chain connects TRBV24-1 to TRBJ2-1, with 7 bases that match TRBD1. Germline loops: CDR1 KGHDR, CDR2 SFDVKD. CDR3 size: 13 residues. V shed 3 bases and J 8 bases; nucleotides not matched to a gene: 3. CDR3 region: CATSDDRVHEQFF. Written as DNA, the CDR3 is TGTGCCACCAGTGATGACAGGGTCCATGAGCAGTTCTTC.

Sample share makes this clonotype medium-sized (0.01 to 0.1%). This chain connects TRBV25-1 to TRBJ1-4, with D possibly TRBD1 on 5 matching bases. V was shortened by 6 bases and J by 8 bases, with 10 bases between the two germline ends. Per the germline V gene, CDR1 is MGHDK and CDR2 is SYGVNS. This CDR3 region has 12 residues. CDR3 nucleotide sequence: TGTGCCAGCAGCCGAAAGGGGGAAAAACTGTTTTTT. It codes for CASSRKGEKLFF.

In this sample, this clonotype turned up many times. This sequence joins TRBV5-1 and TRBJ1-3, with TRBD1 matching over 9 bases. The CDR3 covers 18 residues. Germline CDR1 reads SGHRS; CDR2 reads YFSETQ. J gave up 0 bases and V 4 bases, and 11 bases lay outside the gene matches. The CDR3, as DNA: TGCGCCAGCAGCCGGCTCGCGACAGGGGGGAGCTCTGGAAACACCATATATTTT. It encodes CASSRLATGGSSGNTIYF. Filled out from reference TRBV5-1 and TRBJ1-3, the complete variable domain reads KAGVTQTPRYLIKTRGQQVTLSCSPISGHRSVSWYQQTPGQGLQFLFEYFSETQRNKGNFPGRFSGRQFSNSRSEMNVSTLELGDSALYLCASSRLATGGSSGNTIYFGEGSWLTVV.

With respect to this clonotype: The junction departs from the called germline gene at one end, perhaps through a read error. V gene TRBV5-6 combines with J gene TRBJ2-6; D unresolved. Germline values: CDR1 SGHDT, CDR2 YYEEEE. This CDR3 contains 14 residues. CDR3 DNA: TGTGCCAGCAGCTTGCAGTCTGCGGCCAACGTCCTGACTTTC. Residues: CASSLQSAANVLTF.

This clonotype was picked up a small number of times. The V gene is TRBV6-5, the J gene TRBJ1-5, with a weak D call TRBD1 (5 bases). V was cut by 2 bases and J by 7 bases, with 18 bases left in between. Germline V gene lookup returns CDR1 MNHEY and CDR2 SVGAGI. This CDR3 spans 16 amino acids. CDR3 DNA: TGTGCCAGCAGTTACAGGGACGGAGCAGTGGACCAGCCCCAGCATTTT. This sequence encodes CASSYRDGAVDQPQHF.

This clonotype was detected ten times or more. The J gene is TRBJ2-6, the V gene TRBV5-1, with TRBD1 as a possible D gene (5 bases). The CDR3 runs to 18 residues. Trimming cost V 4 bases and J 0 bases, with 17 bases left between them. Germline loops: CDR1 SGHRS, CDR2 YFSETQ. In DNA, the CDR3 is TGCGCCAGCAGCCCAAGAAGCACAGGCTACTCTGGGGCCAACGTCCTGACTTTC. Translation gives CASSPRSTGYSGANVLTF.

The table lists this clonotype with many counts. The chain joins TRBV29-1 to TRBJ2-7; 10 nucleotides align to TRBD2. The CDR3 is 14 amino acids. Per the germline V gene, CDR1 is SQVTM and CDR2 is ANQGSEA. J was trimmed by 3 bases and V by 6 bases; bases with no gene match: 8. The CDR3 DNA reads TGCAGCGTCTTTCTAGCGGGAGTAAACTACGAGCAGTACTTC. Its translation: CSVFLAGVNYEQYF.

This clonotype came up many times. The rearrangement joins TRBV9 to TRBJ1-2; 7 bases match TRBD1. With V trimmed by 0 bases and J by 6 bases, 8 bases remained unmatched. The CDR3 loop spans 15 amino acids. Per the germline V gene, CDR1 is SGDLS and CDR2 is YYNGEE. CDR3 residues: CASSVDNRGEDGYTF. The DNA for the CDR3 is TGTGCCAGCAGCGTAGACAACAGGGGAGAGGATGGCTACACCTTC. The full variable domain, completed using reference TRBV9 and TRBJ1-2, is DSGVTQTPKHLITATGQRVTLRCSPRSGDLSVYWYQQSLDQGLQFLIQYYNGEERAKGNILERFSAQQFPDLHSELNLSSLELGDSALYFCASSVDNRGEDGYTFGSGTRLTVV.

In its sample, this clonotype was seen many times. The genes are TRBV9 and TRBJ2-3; unclear D gene. CDR3 length equals 13 residues. Trimming took 3 bases from V and 6 from J, leaving 11 bases between them. CDR1 is SGDLS and CDR2 is YYNGEE in the germline V gene. The CDR3 loop is CASSADVPDTQYF. In nucleotides, the CDR3 is TGTGCCAGCAGCGCAGACGTACCCGATACGCAGTATTTT.

This chain joins TRBV28 and TRBJ1-1; 11 positions agree with TRBD1. There are 18 residues in the CDR3. J lost 4 bases, V lost 2 bases, and 12 bases had no gene match. Germline lookup yields CDR1 MDHEN and CDR2 SYDVKM. The CDR3 DNA reads as TGTGCCAGCAGTTTAGGACAGGGGGCGCTCTTTCGGTCCACTGAAGCTTTCTTT. Translation gives CASSLGQGALFRSTEAFF.

This clonotype was observed a few times. V usage is TRBV28 and J usage is TRBJ2-7; 7 nucleotides match TRBD2. The CDR3 totals 16 residues. After removal of 3 bases from V and 3 bases from J, the junction contained 11 bases not matched to a gene. From germline, CDR1 is MDHEN and CDR2 SYDVKM. CDR3 nucleotide sequence: TGTGCCAGCAGTTTGCTTGACGGGAGGAATTACTACGAGCAGTACTTC. It yields the protein CASSLLDGRNYYEQYF.

V usage is TRBV2 and J usage is TRBJ1-1, with 8 bases lining up with TRBD1. Trimming at V came to 5 bases and at J to 0 bases, leaving 5 bases not matched to a gene. The CDR3 loop spans 15 amino acids. Germline assignment: CDR1 SNHLY and CDR2 FYNNEI. The CDR3 DNA is TGTGCCAGCAGTACCTCAGGGGGCTTGAACACTGAAGCTTTCTTT. The encoded protein is CASSTSGGLNTEAFF.

There are many counts of this clonotype. The gene calls are TRBV5-1 and TRBJ1-1, with D tentatively TRBD1 (5 bases). This CDR3 comprises 14 residues. Germline V CDR1 and CDR2: SGHRS, YFSETQ. Trimming stripped 4 bases from V and 0 bases from J, with 10 bases between. The CDR3 is CASSMGTVNTEAFF. Here the CDR3 DNA reads TGCGCCAGCAGCATGGGGACCGTGAACACTGAAGCTTTCTTT.

The chain carries TRBV6-2 or TRBV6-3 and TRBJ1-4; D call uncertain. V lost 10 bases, J lost 10 bases, and 22 bases lay in between. CDR1 and CDR2 from the germline V gene are MNHEY and SVGEGT. This CDR3 contains 14 residues. The CDR3 DNA sequence: TGTGCCACCTCCAACGGACCGAGTGAAGGAAAACTGTTTTTT. Protein product: CATSNGPSEGKLFF.

The chain joins TRBV4-2 to TRBJ1-5; no reliable D call. V lost 1 base to trimming and J lost 0 bases, with 13 bases between them. The CDR3 contains 17 residues. Germline V gives CDR1 LGHNA, CDR2 YNFKEQ. The CDR3 DNA sequence: TGTGCCAGCAGCCAAGTTAATGCGCCATATAGCAATCAGCCCCAGCATTTT. This encodes CASSQVNAPYSNQPQHF.

This clonotype was detected only a few times. This rearrangement joins TRBV7-2 to TRBJ2-3, with a possible D match to TRBD2 (5 bases). Trimming stripped 4 bases from V and 5 bases from J, with 16 bases between. Looked up from germline, CDR1 is SGHTA and CDR2 is FQGNSA. The CDR3 contains 15 residues. The CDR3 DNA sequence: TGTGCCAGCAGCTCCAGTAGCGTTAGAGGAGATACGCAGTATTTT. It is translated as CASSSSSVRGDTQYF.

The chain employs TRBV20-1 and TRBJ2-3, with D perhaps matching TRBD1 (6 bases). The CDR3 sequence is 14 residues long. V shed 5 bases and J shed 4 bases, with 16 bases lying between them. Germline CDR1 and CDR2: DFQATT and SNEGSKA (reference sequence). CDR3 nucleotide sequence: TGCAGTGCTTACAGGGCCCAGCGCCCAGATACGCAGTATTTT. It encodes CSAYRAQRPDTQYF.

The chain uses TRBV10-3 and TRBJ2-5; 10 positions match TRBD2. With 10 bases clipped from V and 2 bases from J, the junction kept 7 bases outside the gene matches. Per the germline V gene, CDR1 is ENHRY and CDR2 is SYGVKD. The CDR3 loop spans 14 amino acids. CDR3 in amino acids: CASRTSGPQETQYF. The CDR3 bases are TGTGCCAGCAGGACTAGCGGACCACAAGAGACCCAGTACTTC.